Sequencing of this T cell receptor (beta chain) was carried out in a study of breast tumors, draining lymph nodes, adjacent tissues. Notes on the study in general: Tumors had less TCR diversity than lymph nodes, more than nontumor tissue. Luminal-like breast cancer showed significantly higher tumor–nontumor repertoire similarity than basal-like.

A word on this clonotype: Its antigen remains unknown.

The CDR3 is made up of 12 amino acids. From germline, CDR1 is SNHLY and CDR2 FYNNEI. Between the trimmed V and J ends, which lost 6 bases and 3 bases, there was a span of 9 bases. TCRdb re-called the multiplex PCR reads with MiXCR, one entry per CDR3 protein. The sample has some 49,000 distinct CDR3 sequences; 20% to 25% are singletons. Sequenced material: breast tumor tissue. The receptor was derived from a female donor with breast cancer. Some clones in this sample may be carry-over from other donors' samples. The V gene is TRBV2, the J gene TRBJ2-7; D remains ambiguous. In DNA, the CDR3 is TGTGCCAGCAGCTTAGGATACTACGAGCAGTACTTC. Protein product: CASSLGYYEQYF.